The rows below give T cell receptor beta chains drawn from one sample of a study of cytomegalovirus exposure and HLA in healthy donors. Only in-frame clones appear in the TCRdb table, and some are missing; sequencing was by immunoSEQ multiplex PCR. The data hold around 120,000 clones, with 75% to 90% observed a single time. Sequencing was performed on PBMCs. The source is a woman in her thirties or forties in good health and CMV-seronegative. Both conserved end residues are part of each CDR3. D genes are given only for firm matches. Rows may omit the clone size; those that give it use once, few, many or a size class.

v_gene: TRBV6-1
abundance: NA
d_gene: NA
j_gene: TRBJ1-5
CDR3nt: TGTGCCAGCAGTGACTCCTACTATCAGCCCCAGCATTTT
CDR3aa: CASSDSYYQPQHF

v_gene: TRBV2
abundance: NA
d_gene: NA
j_gene: TRBJ2-1
CDR3nt: TGTGCCAGCAGTTCTCCGGCGCCAGGGATCGTAGGCAATGAGCAGTTCTTC
CDR3aa: CASSSPAPGIVGNEQFF

v_gene: TRBV4-2
abundance: NA
d_gene: NA
j_gene: TRBJ1-2
CDR3nt: TGTGCCAGCAGCCAAGTTTTCGAAGCAGGGGTATATGGCTACACCTTC
CDR3aa: CASSQVFEAGVYGYTF

v_gene: TRBV5-1
abundance: NA
d_gene: TRBD1
j_gene: TRBJ1-2
CDR3nt: TGCGCCAGCAGCTTGACAGGGGAAGGGTATGGCTACACCTTC
CDR3aa: CASSLTGEGYGYTF

v_gene: TRBV28
abundance: NA
d_gene: TRBD2
j_gene: TRBJ2-7
CDR3nt: TGTGCCAGCAGGCCGGGACTAGCGGTCTACGAGCAGTACTTC
CDR3aa: CASRPGLAVYEQYF

v_gene: TRBV5-1
abundance: NA
d_gene: NA
j_gene: TRBJ2-3
CDR3nt: TGCGCCAGCAGCCCCACCGAGCGGAAGACCTCAGATACGCAGTATTTT
CDR3aa: CASSPTERKTSDTQYF

v_gene: TRBV2
abundance: NA
d_gene: NA
j_gene: TRBJ1-1
CDR3nt: TGTGCCAGCAGGCAGGGGCCTGAAGCTTTCTTT
CDR3aa: CASRQGPEAFF

v_gene: TRBV9
abundance: NA
d_gene: TRBD1
j_gene: TRBJ1-2
CDR3nt: TGTGCCAGCAGCGCCCAACAGGGGGTCTATGGCTACACCTTC
CDR3aa: CASSAQQGVYGYTF

v_gene: TRBV5-1
abundance: NA
d_gene: TRBD2
j_gene: TRBJ2-3
CDR3nt: TGCGCCAGCAGCTTGGGTAGCGGGGCACCCACAGATACGCAGTATTTT
CDR3aa: CASSLGSGAPTDTQYF

v_gene: TRBV10-3
abundance: few
d_gene: NA
j_gene: TRBJ1-2
CDR3nt: TGTGCCACCGAGGGAGGTCGGGAAGATGGCTACACCTTC
CDR3aa: CATEGGREDGYTF

v_gene: TRBV18
abundance: NA
d_gene: NA
j_gene: TRBJ1-3
CDR3nt: TGTGCCAGCTCACCGGAGACTGGAAACACCATATATTTT
CDR3aa: CASSPETGNTIYF

v_gene: TRBV4-1
abundance: NA
d_gene: NA
j_gene: TRBJ1-5
CDR3nt: TGCGCCAGCAGTCTGGGGCAGGGGATCAATCAGCCCCAGCATTTT
CDR3aa: CASSLGQGINQPQHF

v_gene: TRBV7-2
abundance: NA
d_gene: NA
j_gene: TRBJ2-5
CDR3nt: TGTGCCAGCAGCTTAGCGGTCAGCCAAGAGACCCAGTACTTC
CDR3aa: CASSLAVSQETQYF

v_gene: TRBV4-1
abundance: once
d_gene: NA
j_gene: TRBJ2-1
CDR3nt: TGCGCCAGCAGCCCCGGGCCTAGCAACTACAATGAGCAGTTCTTC
CDR3aa: CASSPGPSNYNEQFF

v_gene: TRBV5-1
abundance: NA
d_gene: TRBD1
j_gene: TRBJ2-7
CDR3nt: TGCGCCAGCAGCTCGGGACAGTACGAGCAGTACTTC
CDR3aa: CASSSGQYEQYF

v_gene: TRBV6-5
abundance: NA
d_gene: NA
j_gene: TRBJ1-6
CDR3nt: TGTGCCAGCAGTTTCGGGAGCTCCTATAATTCACCCCTCCACTTT
CDR3aa: CASSFGSSYNSPLHF

v_gene: TRBV7-9
abundance: NA
d_gene: NA
j_gene: TRBJ1-4
CDR3nt: TGTGCCAGCAGCCCGGACCGCGGGACTAATGAAAAACTGTTTTTT
CDR3aa: CASSPDRGTNEKLFF

v_gene: TRBV7-2
abundance: NA
d_gene: NA
j_gene: TRBJ2-3
CDR3nt: TGTGCCAGCAGCTGGGGAGCAGGGGAGGATACGCAGTATTTT
CDR3aa: CASSWGAGEDTQYF

v_gene: TRBV18
abundance: NA
d_gene: TRBD2
j_gene: TRBJ2-7
CDR3nt: TGTGCCAGCTCACCACGGGAGGGTTCAGGCGAGCAGTACTTC
CDR3aa: CASSPREGSGEQYF

v_gene: TRBV10-3
abundance: once
d_gene: NA
j_gene: TRBJ1-2
CDR3nt: TGTGCCACCCGGACAGAGTCCACTTATAACTATGGCTACACCTTC
CDR3aa: CATRTESTYNYGYTF

v_gene: TRBV5-1
abundance: NA
d_gene: NA
j_gene: TRBJ1-1
CDR3nt: TGCGCCAGCAGCTTGGAGGGGGGGGGAACTGAAGCTTTCTTT
CDR3aa: CASSLEGGGTEAFF

v_gene: TRBV28
abundance: NA
d_gene: NA
j_gene: TRBJ2-7
CDR3nt: TGTGCCAGCAGCCTCTGGGAGAGCCTGGGAGAGCAGTACTTC
CDR3aa: CASSLWESLGEQYF

v_gene: TRBV4-3
abundance: NA
d_gene: NA
j_gene: TRBJ1-1
CDR3nt: TGCGCCAGCAGCCGTGCCCCCGGGACTTCGGGCACTGAAGCTTTCTTT
CDR3aa: CASSRAPGTSGTEAFF

v_gene: TRBV7-2
abundance: NA
d_gene: NA
j_gene: TRBJ1-5
CDR3nt: TGTGCCAGCAGCATTAATAATCAGCCCCAGCATTTT
CDR3aa: CASSINNQPQHF

v_gene: TRBV5-6
abundance: NA
d_gene: NA
j_gene: TRBJ2-7
CDR3nt: TGTGCCAGCAGCTTCGAACAGGGCTACGAGCAGTACTTC
CDR3aa: CASSFEQGYEQYF

v_gene: TRBV18
abundance: NA
d_gene: TRBD2
j_gene: TRBJ2-1
CDR3nt: TGTGCCAGCTCCCCAGGACTGACTAGCGGGGACAATGAGCAGTTCTTC
CDR3aa: CASSPGLTSGDNEQFF

v_gene: TRBV7-8
abundance: NA
d_gene: NA
j_gene: TRBJ2-7
CDR3nt: TGTGCCAGCAGCTTATATCTAAGCTACGAGCAGTACTTC
CDR3aa: CASSLYLSYEQYF

v_gene: TRBV6-4
abundance: NA
d_gene: NA
j_gene: TRBJ2-3
CDR3nt: TGTGCCAGCAGTACGACCGGGACAGATACGCAGTATTTT
CDR3aa: CASSTTGTDTQYF

v_gene: TRBV5-4
abundance: NA
d_gene: TRBD2
j_gene: TRBJ2-3
CDR3nt: TGTGCCAGCACCTTAGGACTAGGAGAGACAGATACGCAGTATTTT
CDR3aa: CASTLGLGETDTQYF

v_gene: TRBV7-8
abundance: NA
d_gene: NA
j_gene: TRBJ1-2
CDR3nt: TGTGCCAGCAGCTCCGGACAGCTCTATGGCTACACCTTC
CDR3aa: CASSSGQLYGYTF

v_gene: TRBV7-9
abundance: NA
d_gene: NA
j_gene: TRBJ2-5
CDR3nt: TGTGCCAGCAGCCCCCCGTACGGTGGCGGGACCCAGTACTTC
CDR3aa: CASSPPYGGGTQYF

v_gene: TRBV7-3
abundance: NA
d_gene: TRBD1
j_gene: TRBJ2-3
CDR3nt: TGTGCCAGCAGCCCCCGGACAGGCACCAGCACAGATACGCAGTATTTT
CDR3aa: CASSPRTGTSTDTQYF

v_gene: TRBV7-3
abundance: NA
d_gene: NA
j_gene: TRBJ2-5
CDR3nt: TGTGCCAGCAGCCCAGGGTGGGAACAAGAGACCCAGTACTTC
CDR3aa: CASSPGWEQETQYF

v_gene: TRBV4-2
abundance: NA
d_gene: NA
j_gene: TRBJ1-3
CDR3nt: TGTGCCAGCAGCCAAGATCTTCCGGACTCGGGAAACACCATATATTTT
CDR3aa: CASSQDLPDSGNTIYF

v_gene: TRBV29-1
abundance: NA
d_gene: TRBD2
j_gene: TRBJ2-1
CDR3nt: TGCAGCGTTGATGCTAGCGGGTCCTACAATGAGCAGTTCTTC
CDR3aa: CSVDASGSYNEQFF

v_gene: TRBV10-3
abundance: NA
d_gene: TRBD1
j_gene: TRBJ1-2
CDR3nt: TGTGCCATCAGTGAGTCATTTACAGGGGACGATACCTTC
CDR3aa: CAISESFTGDDTF

v_gene: TRBV5-1
abundance: NA
d_gene: NA
j_gene: TRBJ1-1
CDR3nt: TGCGCCAGCAGCTTGTTGCAGGGCACGAACACTGAAGCTTTCTTT
CDR3aa: CASSLLQGTNTEAFF

v_gene: TRBV10-3
abundance: once
d_gene: NA
j_gene: TRBJ1-1
CDR3nt: TGTGCCATCAGGAACAGGGAACGTACTGAAGCTTTCTTT
CDR3aa: CAIRNRERTEAFF

v_gene: TRBV4-1
abundance: NA
d_gene: TRBD2
j_gene: TRBJ2-1
CDR3nt: TGCGCCAGCAGCCAAGAGACTAGCGGGGGGTTAACCTACAATGAGCAGTTCTTC
CDR3aa: CASSQETSGGLTYNEQFF

v_gene: TRBV4-3
abundance: NA
d_gene: NA
j_gene: TRBJ1-2
CDR3nt: TGCGCCAGCAGCCAAGATCGCAGTACCTATGGCTACACCTTC
CDR3aa: CASSQDRSTYGYTF

v_gene: TRBV6-5
abundance: NA
d_gene: NA
j_gene: TRBJ2-7
CDR3nt: TGTGCCAGCAGTTACTCGACCAGCAGGTACGAGCAGTACTTC
CDR3aa: CASSYSTSRYEQYF

v_gene: TRBV7-2
abundance: NA
d_gene: TRBD1
j_gene: TRBJ1-2
CDR3nt: TGTGCCAGCAGCTTGGGGGACAGGGTTCCGGGGGGCTACACCTTC
CDR3aa: CASSLGDRVPGGYTF

v_gene: TRBV27
abundance: NA
d_gene: NA
j_gene: TRBJ1-2
CDR3nt: TGTGCCAGCAGTTTATCAGGGGTCTATGGCTACACCTTC
CDR3aa: CASSLSGVYGYTF